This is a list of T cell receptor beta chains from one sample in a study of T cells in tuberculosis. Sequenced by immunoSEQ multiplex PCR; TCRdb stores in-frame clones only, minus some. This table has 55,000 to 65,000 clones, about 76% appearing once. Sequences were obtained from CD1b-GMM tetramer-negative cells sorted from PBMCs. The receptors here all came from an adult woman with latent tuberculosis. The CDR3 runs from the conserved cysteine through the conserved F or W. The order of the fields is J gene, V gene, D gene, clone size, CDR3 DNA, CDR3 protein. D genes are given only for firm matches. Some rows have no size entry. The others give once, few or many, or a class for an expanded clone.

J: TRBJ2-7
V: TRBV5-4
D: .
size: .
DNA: TGTGCCAGCAGCTTGGCCCCGGACAGCTTCTACGAGCAGTACTTC
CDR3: CASSLAPDSFYEQYF

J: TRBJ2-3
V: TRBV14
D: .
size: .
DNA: TGTGCCAGCAGCCCTCCCTACACAGATACGCAGTATTTT
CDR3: CASSPPYTDTQYF

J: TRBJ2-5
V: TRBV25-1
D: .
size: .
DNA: TGTGCCAGCAGCCTCGGACTCGCCCCTCCCGAGACCCAGTACTTC
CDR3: CASSLGLAPPETQYF

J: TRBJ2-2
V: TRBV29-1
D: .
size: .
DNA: TGCAGCGTTCAAAGATCCCCCCCTGGACTCACCGGGGAGCTGTTTTTT
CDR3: CSVQRSPPGLTGELFF

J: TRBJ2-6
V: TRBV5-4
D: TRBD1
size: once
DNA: TGTGCCAGCAGCTCGACAGGGTGGGGTGGGGCCAACGTCCTGACTTTC
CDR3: CASSSTGWGGANVLTF

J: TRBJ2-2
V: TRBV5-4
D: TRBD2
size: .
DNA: TGTGCCAGCAGCCCCTGGACTAGCGGGAGGACCGGGGAGCTGTTTTTT
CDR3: CASSPWTSGRTGELFF

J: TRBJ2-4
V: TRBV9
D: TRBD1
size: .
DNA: TGTGCCAGCAGCGTAGGGGCGACAGGGGGAGATAAAAACATTCAGTACTTC
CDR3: CASSVGATGGDKNIQYF

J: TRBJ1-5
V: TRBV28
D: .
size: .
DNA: TGTGCCAGCTGGCCAGGGTTAAATCAGCCCCAGCATTTT
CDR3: CASWPGLNQPQHF

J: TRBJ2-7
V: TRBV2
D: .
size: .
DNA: TGTGCCAGCAGTGAATATGTTTTGCGCGCGGCGAGAGAGCAGTACTTC
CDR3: CASSEYVLRAAREQYF

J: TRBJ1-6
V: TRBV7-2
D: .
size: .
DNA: TGTGCCAGCAGCTTATCACACGGGAGTTTTGGGTCACCCCTCCACTTT
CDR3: CASSLSHGSFGSPLHF

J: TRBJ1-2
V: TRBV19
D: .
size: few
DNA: TGTGCCAGTAGTATATCGGACACCTTCTATGGCTACACCTTC
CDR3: CASSISDTFYGYTF

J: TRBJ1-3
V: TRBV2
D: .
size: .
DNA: TGTGCCAGCAGTGAAACGGACTTCTCTGGAAACACCATATATTTT
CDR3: CASSETDFSGNTIYF

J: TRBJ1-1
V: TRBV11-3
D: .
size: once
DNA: TGTGCCAGCAGCTCCGGGGGGGGAGTAGGCACTGAAGCTTTCTTT
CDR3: CASSSGGGVGTEAFF

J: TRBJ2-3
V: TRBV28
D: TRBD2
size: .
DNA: TGTGCCAGCAGTTTCGTTGCAGCGGGAGGGCGAGCAGATACGCAGTATTTT
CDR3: CASSFVAAGGRADTQYF

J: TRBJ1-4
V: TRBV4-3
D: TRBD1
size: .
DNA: TGCGCCAGCAGCCAAGATAAGGGGGCTGGGGAAAAACTGTTTTTT
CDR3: CASSQDKGAGEKLFF

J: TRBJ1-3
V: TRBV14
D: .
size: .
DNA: TGTGCCAGCAGCCGCGATACAAGGGGTTCAGGAAACACCATATATTTT
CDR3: CASSRDTRGSGNTIYF

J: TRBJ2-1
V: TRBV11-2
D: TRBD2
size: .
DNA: TGTGCCAGCACTAACGTCCTAGCGGCTGAGCAGTTCTTC
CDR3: CASTNVLAAEQFF

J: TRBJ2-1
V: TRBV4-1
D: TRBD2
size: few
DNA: TGCGCCAGCAGCCAGAGTACCGGGACTAGCGGTCCCCCCTACAATGAGCAGTTCTTC
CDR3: CASSQSTGTSGPPYNEQFF

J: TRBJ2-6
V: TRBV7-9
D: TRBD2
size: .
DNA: TGTGCCAGCTCCTGGGGGGGGGCTGGGGCCAACGTCCTGACTTTC
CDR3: CASSWGGAGANVLTF

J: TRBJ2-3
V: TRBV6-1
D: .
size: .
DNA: TGTGCCAGCAGTGAATTCCAGGGGACACGGGATACGCAGTATTTT
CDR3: CASSEFQGTRDTQYF

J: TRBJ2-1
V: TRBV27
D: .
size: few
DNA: TGTGCCAGCAGTTCCTTGAAGGGGCCCAGCTCCTACAATGAGCAGTTCTTC
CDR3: CASSSLKGPSSYNEQFF

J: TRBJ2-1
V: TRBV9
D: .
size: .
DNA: TGTGCCAGCAGCGTAGCAGCAGGTGGATACAATGAGCAGTTCTTC
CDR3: CASSVAAGGYNEQFF

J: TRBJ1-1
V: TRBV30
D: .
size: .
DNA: TGTGCCTGGAGTCCCAGGGGAATGGGAACTGAAGCTTTCTTT
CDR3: CAWSPRGMGTEAFF

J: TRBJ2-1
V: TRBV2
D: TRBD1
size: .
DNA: TGTGCCAGTGGGTTAACAGGGGGCTCCTACAATGAGCAGTTCTTC
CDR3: CASGLTGGSYNEQFF

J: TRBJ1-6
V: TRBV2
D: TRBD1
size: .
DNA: TGTGCCAGCAGAGGGGACAGGGCAGGTTCACCCCTCCACTTT
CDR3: CASRGDRAGSPLHF

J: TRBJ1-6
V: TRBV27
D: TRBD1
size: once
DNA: TGTGCCAGCAGTTGGACAGGGATGAATTCACCCCTCCACTTT
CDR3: CASSWTGMNSPLHF

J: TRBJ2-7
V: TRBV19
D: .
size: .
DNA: TGTGCCAGTAGTATCTCCGTAGACTCCTACGAGCAGTACTTC
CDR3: CASSISVDSYEQYF

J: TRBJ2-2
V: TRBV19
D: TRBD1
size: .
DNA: TGTGCCAGTAGTCGGGACAGGGACACCGGGGAGCTGTTTTTT
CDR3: CASSRDRDTGELFF

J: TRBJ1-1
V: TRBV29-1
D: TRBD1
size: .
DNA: TGCAGCACTGACCTGACAGGGCTGATGAACACTGAAGCTTTCTTT
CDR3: CSTDLTGLMNTEAFF

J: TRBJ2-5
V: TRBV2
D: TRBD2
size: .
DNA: TGTGCCAGCAGTCTGGGGCTAGCGGGAACGACGGGGGAGACCCAGTACTTC
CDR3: CASSLGLAGTTGETQYF

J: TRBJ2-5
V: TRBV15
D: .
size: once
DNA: TGTGCCACCAGCAGGGCCCCTTGGGGTGGCGGGGCCCAGTACTTC
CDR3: CATSRAPWGGGAQYF